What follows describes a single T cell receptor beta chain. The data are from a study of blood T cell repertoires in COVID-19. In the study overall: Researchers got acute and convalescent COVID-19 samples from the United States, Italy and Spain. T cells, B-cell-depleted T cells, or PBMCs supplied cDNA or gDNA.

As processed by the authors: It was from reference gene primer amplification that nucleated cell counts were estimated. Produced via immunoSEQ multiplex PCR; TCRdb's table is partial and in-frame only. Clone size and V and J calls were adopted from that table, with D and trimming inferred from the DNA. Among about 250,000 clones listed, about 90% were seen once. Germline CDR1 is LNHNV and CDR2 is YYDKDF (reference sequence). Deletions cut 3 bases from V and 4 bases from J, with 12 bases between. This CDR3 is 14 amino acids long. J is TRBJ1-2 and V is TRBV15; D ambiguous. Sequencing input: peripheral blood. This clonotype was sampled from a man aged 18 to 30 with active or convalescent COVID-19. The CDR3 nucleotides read TGTGCCACCAGCAGGTCCAGGTCTTCCTATGGCTACACCTTC. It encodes CATSRSRSSYGYTF.